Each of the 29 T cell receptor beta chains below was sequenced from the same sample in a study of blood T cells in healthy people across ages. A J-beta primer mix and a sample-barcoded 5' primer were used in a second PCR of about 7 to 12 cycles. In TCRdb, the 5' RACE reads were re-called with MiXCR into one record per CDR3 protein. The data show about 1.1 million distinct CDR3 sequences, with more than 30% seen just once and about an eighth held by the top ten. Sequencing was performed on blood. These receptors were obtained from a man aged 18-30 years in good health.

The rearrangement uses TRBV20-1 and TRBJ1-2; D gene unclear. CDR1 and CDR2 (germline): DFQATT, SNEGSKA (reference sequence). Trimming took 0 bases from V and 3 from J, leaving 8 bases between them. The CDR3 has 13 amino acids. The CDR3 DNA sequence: TGCAGTGCTAGAGAGGGCGGCTACTATGGCTACACCTTC. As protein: CSAREGGYYGYTF.

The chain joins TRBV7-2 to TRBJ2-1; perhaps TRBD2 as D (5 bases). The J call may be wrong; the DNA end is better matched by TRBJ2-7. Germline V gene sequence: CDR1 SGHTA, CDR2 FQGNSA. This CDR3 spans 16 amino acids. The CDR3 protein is CASSPNGVSSYNEQYF. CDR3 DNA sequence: TGTGCCAGCAGTCCCAACGGGGTAAGCTCCTACAATGAGCAGTACTTC.

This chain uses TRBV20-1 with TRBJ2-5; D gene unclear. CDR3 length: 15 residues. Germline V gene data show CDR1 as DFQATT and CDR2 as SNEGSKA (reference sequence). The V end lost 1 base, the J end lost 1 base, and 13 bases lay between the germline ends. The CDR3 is CSARAAAKSQETQYF. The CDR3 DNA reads TGCAGTGCTAGAGCGGCGGCGAAATCCCAAGAGACCCAGTACTTC.

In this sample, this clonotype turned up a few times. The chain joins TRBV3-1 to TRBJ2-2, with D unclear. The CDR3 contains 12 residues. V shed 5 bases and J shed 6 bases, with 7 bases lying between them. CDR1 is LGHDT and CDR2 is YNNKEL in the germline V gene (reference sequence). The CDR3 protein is CASSWRAGELFF. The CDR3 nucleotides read TGTGCCAGCAGCTGGCGAGCCGGGGAGCTGTTTTTT. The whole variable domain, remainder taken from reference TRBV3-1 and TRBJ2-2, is DTAVSQTPKYLVTQMGNDKSIKCEQNLGHDTMYWYKQDSKKFLKIMFSYNNKELIINETVPNRFSPKSPDKAHLNLHINSLELGDSAVYFCASSWRAGELFFGEGSRLTVL.

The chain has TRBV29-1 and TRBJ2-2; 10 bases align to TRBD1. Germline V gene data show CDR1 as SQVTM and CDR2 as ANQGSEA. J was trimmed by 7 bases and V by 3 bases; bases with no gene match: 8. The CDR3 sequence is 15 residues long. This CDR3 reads CSVEGQGKGVGELFF. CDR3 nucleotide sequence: TGCAGCGTTGAGGGACAGGGGAAGGGTGTCGGGGAGCTGTTTTTT.

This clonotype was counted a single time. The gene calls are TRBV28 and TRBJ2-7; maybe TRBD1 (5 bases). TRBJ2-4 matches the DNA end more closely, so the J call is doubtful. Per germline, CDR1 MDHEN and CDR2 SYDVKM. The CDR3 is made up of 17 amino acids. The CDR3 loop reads CASSFPPRVRAENIQYF. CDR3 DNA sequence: TGTGCCAGCAGTTTCCCCCCCCGGGTCAGGGCGGAAAACATTCAGTACTTC.

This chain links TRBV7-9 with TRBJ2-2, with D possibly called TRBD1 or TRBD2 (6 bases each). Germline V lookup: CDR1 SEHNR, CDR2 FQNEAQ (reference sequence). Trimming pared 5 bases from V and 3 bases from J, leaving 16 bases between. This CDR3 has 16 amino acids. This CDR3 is CASSPSNRDYTGELFF. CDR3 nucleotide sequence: TGTGCCAGCAGCCCCAGCAACAGGGACTACACCGGGGAGCTGTTTTTT.

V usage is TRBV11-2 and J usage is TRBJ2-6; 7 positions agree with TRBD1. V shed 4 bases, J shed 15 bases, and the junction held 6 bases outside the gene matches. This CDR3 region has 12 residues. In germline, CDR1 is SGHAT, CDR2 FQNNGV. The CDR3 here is CASSSDRVGLTF. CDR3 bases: TGTGCCAGCAGCTCCGACAGGGTAGGCCTGACTTTC.

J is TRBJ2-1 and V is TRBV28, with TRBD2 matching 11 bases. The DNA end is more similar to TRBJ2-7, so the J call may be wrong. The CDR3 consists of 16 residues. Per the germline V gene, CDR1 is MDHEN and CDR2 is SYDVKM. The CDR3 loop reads CASINLSGGAYNEQYF. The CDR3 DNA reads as TGTGCCAGCATCAATCTTAGCGGGGGGGCGTACAATGAGCAGTACTTC.

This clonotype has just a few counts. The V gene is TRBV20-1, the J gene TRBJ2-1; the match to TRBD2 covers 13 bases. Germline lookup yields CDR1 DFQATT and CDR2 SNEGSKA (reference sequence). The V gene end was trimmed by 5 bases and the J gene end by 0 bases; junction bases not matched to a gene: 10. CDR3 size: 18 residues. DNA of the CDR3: TGCAGTGCTTTCGGACTAGCGGGGGCTCTAAGCTCCTACAATGAGCAGTTCTTC. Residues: CSAFGLAGALSSYNEQFF.

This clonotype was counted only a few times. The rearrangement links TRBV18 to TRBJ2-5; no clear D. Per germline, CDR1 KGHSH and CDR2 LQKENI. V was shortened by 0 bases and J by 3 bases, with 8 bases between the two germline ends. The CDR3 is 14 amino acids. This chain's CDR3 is CASSPPISEETQYF. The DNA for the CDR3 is TGTGCCAGCTCACCACCGATATCGGAAGAGACCCAGTACTTC.

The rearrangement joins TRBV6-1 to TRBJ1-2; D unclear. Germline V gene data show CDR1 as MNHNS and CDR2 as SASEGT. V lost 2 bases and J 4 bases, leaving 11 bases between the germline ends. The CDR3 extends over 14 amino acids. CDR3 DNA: TGTGCCAGCAGTGAAATTGTAGGCACCTATGGCTACACCTTC. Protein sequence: CASSEIVGTYGYTF.

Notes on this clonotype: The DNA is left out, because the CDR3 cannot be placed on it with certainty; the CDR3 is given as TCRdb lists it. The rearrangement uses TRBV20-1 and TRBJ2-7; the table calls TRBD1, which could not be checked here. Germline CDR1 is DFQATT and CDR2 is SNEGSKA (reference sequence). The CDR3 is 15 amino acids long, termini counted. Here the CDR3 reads CSALPPVGAGNILYF.

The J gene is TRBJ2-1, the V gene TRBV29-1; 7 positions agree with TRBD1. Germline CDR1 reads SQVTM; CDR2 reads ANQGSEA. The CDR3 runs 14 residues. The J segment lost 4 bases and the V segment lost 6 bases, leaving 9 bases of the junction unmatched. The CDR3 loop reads CSVLGQVLYNEQFF. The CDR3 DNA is TGCAGCGTCCTAGGACAGGTTCTTTACAATGAGCAGTTCTTC.

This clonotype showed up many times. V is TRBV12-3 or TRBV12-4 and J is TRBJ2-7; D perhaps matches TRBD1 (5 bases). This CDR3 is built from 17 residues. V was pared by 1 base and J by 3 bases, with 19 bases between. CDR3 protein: CASSLEPQGRRFYEQYF. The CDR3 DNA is TGTGCCAGCAGTTTAGAGCCCCAGGGCCGGCGGTTCTACGAGCAGTACTTC.

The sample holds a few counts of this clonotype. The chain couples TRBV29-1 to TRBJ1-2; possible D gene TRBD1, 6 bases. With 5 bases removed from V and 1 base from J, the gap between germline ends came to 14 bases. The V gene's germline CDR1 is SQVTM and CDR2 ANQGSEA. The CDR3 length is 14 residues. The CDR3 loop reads CSVQPRDNNYGYTF. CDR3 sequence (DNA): TGCAGCGTTCAACCCAGGGACAATAACTATGGCTACACCTTC.

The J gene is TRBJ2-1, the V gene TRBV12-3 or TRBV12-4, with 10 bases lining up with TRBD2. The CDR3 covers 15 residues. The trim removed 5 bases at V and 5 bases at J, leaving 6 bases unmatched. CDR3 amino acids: CASSERGGLDNEQFF. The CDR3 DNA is TGTGCCAGCAGTGAGCGGGGGGGCTTGGACAATGAGCAGTTCTTC.

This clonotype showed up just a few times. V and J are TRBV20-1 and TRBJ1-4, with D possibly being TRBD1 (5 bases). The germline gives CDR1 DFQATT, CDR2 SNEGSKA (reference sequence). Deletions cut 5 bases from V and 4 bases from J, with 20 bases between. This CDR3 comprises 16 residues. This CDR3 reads CSAAHGAQGDNEKLFF. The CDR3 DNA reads TGCAGTGCTGCCCACGGGGCCCAAGGGGATAATGAAAAACTGTTTTTT.

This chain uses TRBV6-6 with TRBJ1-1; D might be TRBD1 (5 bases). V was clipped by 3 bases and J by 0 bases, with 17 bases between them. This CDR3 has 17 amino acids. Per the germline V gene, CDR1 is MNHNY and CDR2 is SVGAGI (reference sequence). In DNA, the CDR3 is TGTGCCAGCAGTTATGCGTGGGGGGACGGAATGAACACTGAAGCTTTCTTT. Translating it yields CASSYAWGDGMNTEAFF.

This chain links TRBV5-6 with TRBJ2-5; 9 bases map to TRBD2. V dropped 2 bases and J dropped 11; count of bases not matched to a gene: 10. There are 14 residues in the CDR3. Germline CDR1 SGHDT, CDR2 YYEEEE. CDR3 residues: CASSFGTSSHEQYF. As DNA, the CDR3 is TGTGCCAGCAGCTTCGGGACTAGCAGCCATGAGCAGTACTTC.

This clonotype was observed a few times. The DNA of the CDR3 is TGCAGTGCTAGAGATTCGAGGCGGGGGGGCCCCTACAATGAGCAGTACTTC. It codes for CSARDSRRGGPYNEQYF. The V gene is TRBV20-1, the J gene TRBJ2-1, with 9 bases aligning to TRBD2. The end of the DNA aligns better with TRBJ2-7, so the J call may be wrong. This CDR3 comprises 17 residues. CDR1 and CDR2 from the germline V gene are DFQATT and SNEGSKA (reference sequence).

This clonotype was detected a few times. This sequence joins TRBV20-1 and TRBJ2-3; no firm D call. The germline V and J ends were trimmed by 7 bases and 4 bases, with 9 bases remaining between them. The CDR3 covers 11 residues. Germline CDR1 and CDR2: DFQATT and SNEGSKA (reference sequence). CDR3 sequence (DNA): TGCAGTGTCTCAGAATCAGATACGCAGTATTTT. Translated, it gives CSVSESDTQYF.

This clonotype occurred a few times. The CDR3 DNA reads as TGTGCCAGCAGCTTAGTAGGGCGGGGTGGTACAGATACGCAGTATTTT. It codes for CASSLVGRGGTDTQYF. This rearrangement joins TRBV7-8 to TRBJ2-3; maybe TRBD2 (6 bases). V lost 1 base, J lost 3 bases, and 14 bases lay in between. The germline gives CDR1 SGHVS, CDR2 FQNEAQ. CDR3 length: 16 amino acids.

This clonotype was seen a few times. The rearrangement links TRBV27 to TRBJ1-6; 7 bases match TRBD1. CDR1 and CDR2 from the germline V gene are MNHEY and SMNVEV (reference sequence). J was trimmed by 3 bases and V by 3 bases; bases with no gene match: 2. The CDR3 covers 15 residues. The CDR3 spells CASSFRDSYNSPLHF. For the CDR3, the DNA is TGTGCCAGCAGTTTCCGGGACAGCTATAATTCACCCCTCCACTTT.

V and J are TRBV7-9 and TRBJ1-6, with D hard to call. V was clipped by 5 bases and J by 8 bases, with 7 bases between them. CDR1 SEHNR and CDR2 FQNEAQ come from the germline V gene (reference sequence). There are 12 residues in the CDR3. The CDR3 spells CASSPVDSPLHF. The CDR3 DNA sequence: TGTGCCAGCAGCCCCGTGGATTCACCCCTCCACTTT.

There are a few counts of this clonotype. CDR3 sequence: CASSLKDNQPQHF. The CDR3 nucleotides are TGTGCCAGCAGCTTAAAGGACAATCAGCCCCAGCATTTT. V and J are TRBV7-9 and TRBJ1-5; D not certain. Germline CDR1 is SEHNR and CDR2 is FQNEAQ (reference sequence). The CDR3 sequence is 13 residues long. The V end lost 2 bases, the J end lost 3 bases, and 5 bases lay between the germline ends.

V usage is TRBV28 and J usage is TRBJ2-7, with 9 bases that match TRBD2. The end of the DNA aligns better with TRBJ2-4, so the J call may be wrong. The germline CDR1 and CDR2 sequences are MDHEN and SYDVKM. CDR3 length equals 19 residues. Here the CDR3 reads CASSPSFRRGGSWTDIQYF. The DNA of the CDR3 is TGTGCCAGCAGTCCCTCATTTCGGCGGGGGGGCTCATGGACCGACATTCAGTACTTC.

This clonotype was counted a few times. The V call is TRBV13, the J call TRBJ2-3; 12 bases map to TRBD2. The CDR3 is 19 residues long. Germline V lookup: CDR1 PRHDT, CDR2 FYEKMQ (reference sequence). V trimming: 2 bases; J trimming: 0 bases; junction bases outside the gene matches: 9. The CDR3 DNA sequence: TGTGCCAGCAGCTTATTAATAACTAGCGGGGGGACTAGCACAGATACGCAGTATTTT. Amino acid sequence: CASSLLITSGGTSTDTQYF.

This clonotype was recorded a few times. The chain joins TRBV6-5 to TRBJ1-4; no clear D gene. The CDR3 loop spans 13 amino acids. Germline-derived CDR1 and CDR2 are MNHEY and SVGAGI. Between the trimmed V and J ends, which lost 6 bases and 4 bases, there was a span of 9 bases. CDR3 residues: CASRSGVNEKLFF. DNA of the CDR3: TGTGCCAGCAGGTCTGGGGTTAATGAAAAACTGTTTTTT.